Below, 3 T cell receptor beta chains from the same sample are listed, as sequenced in a study of cytomegalovirus exposure and HLA in healthy donors (TCRdb year 2017). Receptors were amplified or captured by the immunoSEQ multiplex PCR assay. The multiplex PCR relied on a mix of 60 forward primers for TCR Vbeta segments and 13 reverse primers for TCR Jbeta segments. Held by TCRdb, this immuneACCESS table contains in-frame sequences only and omits some clones. Under half of the omission traces to an unresolved V gene where checked; the cause of the rest is unknown. The sample contains around 100,000 clones, approximately 88% of them found a single time. The ten largest clones add up to under 2.5% of the sample. Sequencing was performed on PBMCs. The receptors shown here come from a young man in good health and CMV-seronegative.

This chain uses TRBV10-3 with TRBJ1-3; D perhaps matches TRBD1 (5 bases). V shed 10 bases and J shed 0 bases, with 16 bases lying between them. Germline V gene data show CDR1 as ENHRY and CDR2 as SYGVKD. This CDR3 contains 15 residues. Written as DNA, the CDR3 is TGTGCCACGTCCCTGGCGGGGGGCTCTGGAAACACCATATATTTT. Translated, it gives CATSLAGGSGNTIYF.

The V call is TRBV19, the J call TRBJ1-4, with D hard to call. Germline lookup yields CDR1 LNHDA and CDR2 SQIVND (reference sequence). Trimming cost V 5 bases and J 8 bases, with 15 bases left between them. The CDR3 runs 14 residues. For the CDR3, the DNA is TGTGCCAGTAGTGGGCAGCCGATTGGAGAAAAACTGTTTTTT. Translated, it gives CASSGQPIGEKLFF.

The genes are TRBV6-6 and TRBJ1-5; TRBD1 matches 8 bases. The V and J ends lost 6 bases and 10 bases, in that order; junction bases with no gene match: 11. There are 14 residues in the CDR3. Germline CDR1 MNHNY, CDR2 SVGAGI (reference sequence). The CDR3 region has the DNA TGTGCCAGCAGAGAAGGGACAGGTGCAACTCCCCAGCATTTT. Translating it yields CASREGTGATPQHF.